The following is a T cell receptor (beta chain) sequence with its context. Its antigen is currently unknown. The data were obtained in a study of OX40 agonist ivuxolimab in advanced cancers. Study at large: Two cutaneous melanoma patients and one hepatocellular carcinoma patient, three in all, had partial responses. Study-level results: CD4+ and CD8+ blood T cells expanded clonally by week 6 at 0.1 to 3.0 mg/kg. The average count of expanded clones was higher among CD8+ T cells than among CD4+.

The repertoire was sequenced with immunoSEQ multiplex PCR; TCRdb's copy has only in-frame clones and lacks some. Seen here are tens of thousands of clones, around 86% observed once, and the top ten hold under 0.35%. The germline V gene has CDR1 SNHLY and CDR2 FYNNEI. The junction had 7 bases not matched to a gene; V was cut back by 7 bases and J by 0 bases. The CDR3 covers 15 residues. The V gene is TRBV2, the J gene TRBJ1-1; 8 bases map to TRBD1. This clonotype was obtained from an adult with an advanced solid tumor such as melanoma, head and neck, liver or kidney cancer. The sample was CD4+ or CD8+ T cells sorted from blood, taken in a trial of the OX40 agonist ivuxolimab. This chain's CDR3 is CASTGQGLMNTEAFF. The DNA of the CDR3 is TGTGCCAGCACTGGACAGGGTCTAATGAACACTGAAGCTTTCTTT.